At least ten counts were recorded for the clone carrying this T cell receptor (beta chain). The entry originates in a study of neurological immune-mediated disorders. Volunteers from a blood bank in Maryland, USA, constituted the healthy controls. Each sequencing run yielded over 160 million TCR-beta sequences from 15-18 subjects. TCRdb recomputed calls from the 5' RACE reads with MiXCR, one row per CDR3 protein. This table holds around 30,000 distinct CDR3 sequences, around 10% found once. Germline lookup yields CDR1 SGHRS and CDR2 YFSETQ. V lost 0 bases and J 3 bases, leaving 10 bases between the germline ends. The CDR3 extends over 14 amino acids.

The sample comprised PBMCs. The receptor comes from a man in his sixties in good health. This chain uses TRBV5-1 with TRBJ2-7; D remains unclear. The CDR3 is CASSLAADGYEQYF. The DNA of the CDR3 is TGCGCCAGCAGCTTGGCCGCAGACGGCTACGAGCAGTACTTC.